A single sample gave rise to the 15 T cell receptor beta chains below, sequenced in a study of blood T cell repertoires in COVID-19. Sequencing was performed with immunoSEQ multiplex PCR; in TCRdb, only in-frame clones are kept and a portion is missing. Here the sample spans over 60,000 clones, nearly 90% being singletons. The sample was peripheral blood. The receptor source for this set is a man of 80 years or more with acute or convalescent COVID-19.

This chain connects TRBV7-9 to TRBJ1-3, with TRBD1 matching over 7 bases. Germline CDR1 and CDR2: SEHNR and FQNEAQ (reference sequence). This CDR3 is built from 15 residues. Germline trimming cut 0 bases from V and 4 bases from J; bases unmatched to any gene: 3. CDR3 sequence: CASSLARTGGNTIYF. The CDR3 bases are TGTGCCAGCAGCTTAGCGAGGACAGGAGGAAACACCATATATTTT.

J is TRBJ1-1 and V is TRBV19, with D perhaps TRBD1 (5 bases). The CDR3 is 15 residues long. The V end lost 10 bases, the J end lost 0 bases, and 18 bases lay between the germline ends. Germline V gives CDR1 LNHDA, CDR2 SQIVND (reference sequence). CDR3 sequence: CATRDSRILNTEAFF. Written as DNA, the CDR3 is TGTGCCACGAGGGACTCCCGCATTTTGAACACTGAAGCTTTCTTT.

The chain carries TRBV25-1 and TRBJ1-3; D ambiguous. The germline V and J ends were trimmed by 4 bases and 1 base, with 5 bases remaining between them. CDR3 length: 13 residues. The V gene's germline CDR1 is MGHDK and CDR2 SYGVNS. The DNA of the CDR3 is TGTGCCAGCAGTGTATTTTCTGGAAACACCATATATTTT. Its translation is CASSVFSGNTIYF.

The chain is built from TRBV19 and TRBJ1-1; 10 bases are a match to TRBD1. The trim removed 4 bases at V and 6 bases at J, leaving 14 bases unmatched. This CDR3 comprises 17 residues. The germline CDR1 and CDR2 sequences are LNHDA and SQIVND (reference sequence). CDR3 amino acids: CASSTVGTGVLMPEAFF. In DNA, the CDR3 is TGTGCCAGTAGTACCGTCGGGACAGGGGTGTTGATGCCTGAAGCTTTCTTT.

The V gene is TRBV5-6, the J gene TRBJ1-2, with D hard to call. Germline V CDR1 and CDR2: SGHDT, YYEEEE. The CDR3 loop spans 17 amino acids. V dropped 0 bases and J dropped 3 bases, with 18 bases sitting between them. CDR3 protein: CASSLAGATGSYYGYTF. The CDR3 nucleotides read TGTGCCAGCAGCTTGGCCGGAGCCACGGGATCCTACTATGGCTACACCTTC. The full variable domain, its missing parts supplied by reference TRBV5-6 and TRBJ1-2, is DAGVTQSPTHLIKTRGQQVTLRCSPKSGHDTVSWYQQALGQGPQFIFQYYEEEERQRGNFPDRFSGHQFPNYSSELNVNALLLGDSALYLCASSLAGATGSYYGYTFGSGTRLTVV.

For the CDR3, the DNA is TGCGCCAGCAGCTTGGCGGGTAGCGGGAGTTACAATGAGCAGTTCTTC. Its protein is CASSLAGSGSYNEQFF. This rearrangement joins TRBV5-1 to TRBJ2-1; 9 bases are a match to TRBD2. The CDR3 is 16 residues long. The germline CDR1 and CDR2 sequences are SGHRS and YFSETQ. The V and J ends lost 0 bases and 4 bases, in that order; junction bases with no gene match: 5.

The chain employs TRBV10-3 and TRBJ2-1, with TRBD2 identical over 11 bases. Germline V gene data show CDR1 as ENHRY and CDR2 as SYGVKD. The CDR3 loop spans 18 amino acids. Losses at the gene ends were 3 bases for V and 2 bases for J; bases not matched to a gene: 9. Written as DNA, the CDR3 is TGTGCCATCAGTGACATTAGCGGGGGGGCCGGCACCTACAATGAGCAGTTCTTC. Translation: CAISDISGGAGTYNEQFF.

Only one count was recorded for this clone. The chain employs TRBV2 and TRBJ2-7; 7 bases align to TRBD2. The CDR3 extends over 15 amino acids. The V gene end was trimmed by 5 bases and the J gene end by 5 bases; junction bases not matched to a gene: 12. CDR1 SNHLY and CDR2 FYNNEI come from the germline V gene. CDR3 DNA sequence: TGTGCCAGCAGTACCGGGACGTCGGCGGGGGACGAGCAGTACTTC. It is translated as CASSTGTSAGDEQYF.

The V and J genes are TRBV7-9 and TRBJ1-1; 9 nucleotides match TRBD1. The V segment lost 4 bases and the J segment 3 bases; nucleotides outside the gene matches: 3. The CDR3 runs 14 residues. Looked up from germline, CDR1 is SEHNR and CDR2 is FQNEAQ (reference sequence). The chain's CDR3 is CASSSQGADTEAFF. CDR3 bases: TGTGCCAGCAGCTCACAGGGGGCGGACACTGAAGCTTTCTTT. Supplemented by reference TRBV7-9 and TRBJ1-1, the full variable domain reads DTGVSQNPRHKITKRGQNVTFRCDPISEHNRLYWYRQTLGQGPEFLTYFQNEAQLEKSRLLSDRFSAERPKGSFSTLEIQRTEQGDSAMYLCASSSQGADTEAFFGQGTRLTVV.

The rearrangement uses TRBV12-3 or TRBV12-4 and TRBJ1-6; D is perhaps TRBD1 (6 bases). The V gene lost 7 bases and the J gene lost 7 bases, with 11 bases spanning the gap. This CDR3 contains 13 residues. CDR3 nucleotides: TGTGCCAGCACAGGGGCAAGCAATTCACCCCTCCACTTT. This gives the protein CASTGASNSPLHF.

This sequence joins TRBV2 and TRBJ1-1; no definite D call. This CDR3 region has 17 residues. Germline V lookup: CDR1 SNHLY, CDR2 FYNNEI. V was pared by 2 bases and J by 0 bases, with 16 bases between. The CDR3 nucleotides are TGTGCCAGCAGTGAAAATAGGGCTCGCGGGATGAACACTGAAGCTTTCTTT. Protein product: CASSENRARGMNTEAFF.

V is TRBV7-9 and J is TRBJ1-1; D not resolved. V was cut by 4 bases and J by 0 bases, with 21 bases left in between. Germline values: CDR1 SEHNR, CDR2 FQNEAQ (reference sequence). The CDR3 consists of 18 residues. The CDR3 DNA is TGTGCCAGCAGCTCCCCGAGGAGCGTTAACCTCATGAACACTGAAGCTTTCTTT. Encoded protein: CASSSPRSVNLMNTEAFF.

The V call is TRBV2, the J call TRBJ1-6; TRBD1 matches at 7 bases. With 5 bases clipped from V and 10 bases from J, the junction kept 11 bases outside the gene matches. This CDR3 contains 15 residues. Germline CDR1 and CDR2: SNHLY and FYNNEI. In DNA, the CDR3 is TGTGCCAGCAGTACAGGGGATCATTTACTCTCACCCCTCCACTTT. Amino acid sequence: CASSTGDHLLSPLHF.

This clone occurred once. The chain couples TRBV27 to TRBJ1-2; TRBD1 matches 9 bases. V was clipped by 6 bases and J by 7 bases; unmatched bases: 12. Germline assignment: CDR1 MNHEY and CDR2 SMNVEV (reference sequence). The CDR3 length is 15 residues. The CDR3 protein is CASRNLPQGAGGYTF. CDR3 in DNA: TGTGCCAGCAGAAACCTCCCACAGGGGGCGGGTGGCTACACCTTC.

V usage is TRBV6-5 and J usage is TRBJ1-1, with D hard to call. The V end was cut by 6 bases, the J end by 0 bases, with 8 bases between. The length of the CDR3 is 13 residues. Germline CDR1 reads MNHEY; CDR2 reads SVGAGI. Here the CDR3 DNA reads TGTGCCAGCAGAACCGGGATGAACACTGAAGCTTTCTTT. Translating gives CASRTGMNTEAFF.